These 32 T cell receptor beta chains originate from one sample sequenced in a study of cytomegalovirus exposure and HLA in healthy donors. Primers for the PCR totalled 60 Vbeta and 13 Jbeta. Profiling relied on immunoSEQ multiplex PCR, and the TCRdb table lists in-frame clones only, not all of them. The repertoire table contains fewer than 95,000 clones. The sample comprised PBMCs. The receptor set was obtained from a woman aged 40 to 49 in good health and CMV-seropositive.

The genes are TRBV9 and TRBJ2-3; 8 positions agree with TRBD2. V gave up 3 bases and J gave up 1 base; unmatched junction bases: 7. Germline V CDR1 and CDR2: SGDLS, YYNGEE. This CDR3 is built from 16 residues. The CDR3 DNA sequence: TGTGCCAGCAGCGGGGACACTAGCGGTCGCACAGATACGCAGTATTTT. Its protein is CASSGDTSGRTDTQYF.

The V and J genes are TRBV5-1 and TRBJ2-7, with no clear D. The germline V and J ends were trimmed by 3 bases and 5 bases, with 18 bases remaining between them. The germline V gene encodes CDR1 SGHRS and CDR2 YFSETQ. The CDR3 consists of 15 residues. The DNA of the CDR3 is TGCGCCAGCAGCTCGATTAGCCCCGAAACCCACGAGCAGTACTTC. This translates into CASSSISPETHEQYF.

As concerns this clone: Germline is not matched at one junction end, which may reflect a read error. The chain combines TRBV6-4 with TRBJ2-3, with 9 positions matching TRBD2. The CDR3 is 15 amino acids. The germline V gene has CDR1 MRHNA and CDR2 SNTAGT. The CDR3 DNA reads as TGTGCCAGCAGTAACGGGACTAGCAGCACAGATACACAGTATTTT. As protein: CASSNGTSSTDTQYF.

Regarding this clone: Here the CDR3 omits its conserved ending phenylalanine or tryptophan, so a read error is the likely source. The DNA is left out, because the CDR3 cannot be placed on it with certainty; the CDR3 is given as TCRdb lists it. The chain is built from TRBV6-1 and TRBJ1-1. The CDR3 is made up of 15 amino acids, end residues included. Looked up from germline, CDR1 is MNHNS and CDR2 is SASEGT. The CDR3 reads CASSEVISFGVSTGI.

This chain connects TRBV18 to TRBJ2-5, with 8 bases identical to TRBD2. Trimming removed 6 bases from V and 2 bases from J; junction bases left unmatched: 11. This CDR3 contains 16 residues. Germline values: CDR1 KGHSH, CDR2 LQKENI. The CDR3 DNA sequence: TGTGCCAGCTCCCCTAACAGCGGGGGATCTCAAGAGACCCAGTACTTC. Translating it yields CASSPNSGGSQETQYF.

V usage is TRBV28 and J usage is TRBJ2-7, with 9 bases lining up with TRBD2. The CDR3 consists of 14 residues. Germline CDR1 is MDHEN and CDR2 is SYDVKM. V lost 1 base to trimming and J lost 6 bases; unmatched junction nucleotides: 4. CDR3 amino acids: CASSLLAGGREQYF. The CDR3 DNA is TGTGCCAGCAGTTTATTGGCGGGAGGGCGCGAGCAGTACTTC.

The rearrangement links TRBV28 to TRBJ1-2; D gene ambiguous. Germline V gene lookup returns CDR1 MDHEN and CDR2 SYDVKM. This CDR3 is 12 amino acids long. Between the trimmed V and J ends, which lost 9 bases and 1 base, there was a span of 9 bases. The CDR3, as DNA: TGTGCCAGTAAAAAACTTAACTATGGCTACACCTTC. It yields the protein CASKKLNYGYTF.

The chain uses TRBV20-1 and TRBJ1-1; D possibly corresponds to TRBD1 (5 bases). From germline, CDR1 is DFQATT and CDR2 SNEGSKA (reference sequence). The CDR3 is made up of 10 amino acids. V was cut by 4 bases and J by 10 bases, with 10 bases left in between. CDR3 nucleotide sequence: TGCAGTGCTATCGTTAGGGGAGCTTTCTTT. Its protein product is CSAIVRGAFF.

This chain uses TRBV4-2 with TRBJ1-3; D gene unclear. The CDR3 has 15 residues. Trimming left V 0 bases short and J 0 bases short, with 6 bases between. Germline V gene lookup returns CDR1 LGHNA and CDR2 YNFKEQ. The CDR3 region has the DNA TGTGCCAGCAGCCAAGATCCTACCTCTGGAAACACCATATATTTT. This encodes CASSQDPTSGNTIYF.

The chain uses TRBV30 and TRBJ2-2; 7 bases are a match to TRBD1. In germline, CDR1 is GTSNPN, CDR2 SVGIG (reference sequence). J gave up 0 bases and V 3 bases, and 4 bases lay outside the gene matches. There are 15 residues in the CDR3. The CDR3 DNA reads TGTGCCTGGAGATGGACAGGCTCGAACACCGGGGAGCTGTTTTTT. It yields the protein CAWRWTGSNTGELFF.

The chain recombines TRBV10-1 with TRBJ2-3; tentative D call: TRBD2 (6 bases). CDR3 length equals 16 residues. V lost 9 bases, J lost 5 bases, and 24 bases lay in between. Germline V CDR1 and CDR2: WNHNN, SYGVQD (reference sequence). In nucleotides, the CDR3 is TGCGCCAGTTCTCGGGGACTCCCGGTTGTAGAAGATACGCAGTATTTT. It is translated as CASSRGLPVVEDTQYF.

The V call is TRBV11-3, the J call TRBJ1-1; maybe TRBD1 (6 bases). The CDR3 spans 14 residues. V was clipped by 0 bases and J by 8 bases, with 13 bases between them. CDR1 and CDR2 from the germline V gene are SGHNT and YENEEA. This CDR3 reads CASSLDPDRREAFF. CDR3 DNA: TGTGCCAGCAGCTTAGATCCGGACAGAAGGGAAGCTTTCTTT.

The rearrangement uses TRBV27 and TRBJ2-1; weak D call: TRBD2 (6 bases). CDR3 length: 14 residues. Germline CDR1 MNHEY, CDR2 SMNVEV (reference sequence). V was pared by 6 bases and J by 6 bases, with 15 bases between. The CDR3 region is CASSPPGTSNEQFF. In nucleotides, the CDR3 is TGTGCCAGCAGCCCCCCCGGGACTTCCAATGAGCAGTTCTTC.

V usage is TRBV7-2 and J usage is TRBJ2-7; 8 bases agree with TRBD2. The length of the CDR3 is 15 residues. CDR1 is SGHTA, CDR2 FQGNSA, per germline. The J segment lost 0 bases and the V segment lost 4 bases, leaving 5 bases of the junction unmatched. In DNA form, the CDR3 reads TGTGCCAGCAGCTCTAAGAGCGGGAGCTCCTACGAGCAGTACTTC. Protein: CASSSKSGSSYEQYF.

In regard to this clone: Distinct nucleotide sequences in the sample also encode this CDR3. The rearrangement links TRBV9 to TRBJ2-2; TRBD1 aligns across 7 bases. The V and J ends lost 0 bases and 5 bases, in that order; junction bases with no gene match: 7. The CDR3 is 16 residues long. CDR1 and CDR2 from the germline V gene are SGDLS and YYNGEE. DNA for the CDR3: TGTGCCAGCAGCGTAGGGGTAGGGGGCGGTACCGGGGAGCTGTTTTTT. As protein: CASSVGVGGGTGELFF.

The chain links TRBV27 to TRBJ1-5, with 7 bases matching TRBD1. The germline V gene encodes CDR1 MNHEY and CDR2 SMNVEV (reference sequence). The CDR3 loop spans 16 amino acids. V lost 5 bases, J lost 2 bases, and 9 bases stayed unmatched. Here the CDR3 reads CASSLRQGLGNQPQHF. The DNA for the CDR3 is TGTGCCAGCAGTCTTCGACAGGGATTAGGCAATCAGCCCCAGCATTTT.

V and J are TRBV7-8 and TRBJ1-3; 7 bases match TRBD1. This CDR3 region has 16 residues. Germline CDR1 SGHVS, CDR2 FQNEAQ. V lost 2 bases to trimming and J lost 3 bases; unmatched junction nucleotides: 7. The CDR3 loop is CASSLRGGRRGNTIYF. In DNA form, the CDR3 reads TGTGCCAGCAGCTTACGAGGGGGCAGACGTGGAAACACCATATATTTT.

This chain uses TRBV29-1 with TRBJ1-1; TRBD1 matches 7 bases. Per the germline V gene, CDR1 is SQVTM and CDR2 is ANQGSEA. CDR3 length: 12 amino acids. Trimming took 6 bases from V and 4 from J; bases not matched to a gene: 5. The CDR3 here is CSVGYRGTEAFF. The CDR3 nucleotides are TGCAGCGTGGGCTACAGGGGCACTGAAGCTTTCTTT.

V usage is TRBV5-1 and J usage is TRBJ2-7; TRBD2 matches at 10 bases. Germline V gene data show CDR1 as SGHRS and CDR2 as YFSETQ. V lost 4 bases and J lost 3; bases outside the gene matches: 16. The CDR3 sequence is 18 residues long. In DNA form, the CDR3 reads TGCGCCAGCAGCGTACCATTGAATCCGGGACTAGCGCACTACGAGCAGTACTTC. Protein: CASSVPLNPGLAHYEQYF. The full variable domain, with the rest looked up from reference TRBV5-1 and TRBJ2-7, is KAGVTQTPRYLIKTRGQQVTLSCSPISGHRSVSWYQQTPGQGLQFLFEYFSETQRNKGNFPGRFSGRQFSNSRSEMNVSTLELGDSALYLCASSVPLNPGLAHYEQYFGPGTRLTVT.

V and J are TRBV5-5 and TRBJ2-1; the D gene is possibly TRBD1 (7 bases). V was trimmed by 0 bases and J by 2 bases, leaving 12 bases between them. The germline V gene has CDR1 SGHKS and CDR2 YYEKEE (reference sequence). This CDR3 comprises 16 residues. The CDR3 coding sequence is TGTGCCAGCAGCTTGGCCAGGGGGGCGCCCTACAATGAGCAGTTCTTC. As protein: CASSLARGAPYNEQFF. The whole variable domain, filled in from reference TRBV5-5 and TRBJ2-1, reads DAGVTQSPTHLIKTRGQQVTLRCSPISGHKSVSWYQQVLGQGPQFIFQYYEKEERGRGNFPDRFSARQFPNYSSELNVNALLLGDSALYLCASSLARGAPYNEQFFGPGTRLTVL.

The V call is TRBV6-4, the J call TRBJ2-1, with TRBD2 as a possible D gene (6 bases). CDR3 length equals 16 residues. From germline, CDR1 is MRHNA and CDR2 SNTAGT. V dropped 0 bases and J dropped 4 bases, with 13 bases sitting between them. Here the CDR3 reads CASSDSSTSSYNEQFF. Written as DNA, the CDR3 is TGTGCCAGCAGTGACTCTAGTACTAGCAGTTACAATGAGCAGTTCTTC.

The CDR3 nucleotides read TGCGCCAGCGGGGGCCACTTCCCTCAACAGCCCCAGCATTTT. Protein product: CASGGHFPQQPQHF. This sequence joins TRBV5-1 and TRBJ1-5; tentatively, D is TRBD1 (6 bases). The CDR3 covers 14 residues. From germline, CDR1 is SGHRS and CDR2 YFSETQ. The ends were cut back, 7 bases at V and 7 bases at J, with 18 bases in the middle.

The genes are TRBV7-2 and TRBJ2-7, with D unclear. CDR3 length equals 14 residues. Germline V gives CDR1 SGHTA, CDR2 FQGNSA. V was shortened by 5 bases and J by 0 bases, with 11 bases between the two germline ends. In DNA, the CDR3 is TGTGCCAGCAGCCCGCTACCGATCTCCTACGAGCAGTACTTC. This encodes CASSPLPISYEQYF.

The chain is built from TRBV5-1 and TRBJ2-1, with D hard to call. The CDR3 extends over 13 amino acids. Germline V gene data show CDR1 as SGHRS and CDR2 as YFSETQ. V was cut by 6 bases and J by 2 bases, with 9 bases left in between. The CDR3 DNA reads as TGCGCCAGCAACGCAGAACCCTACAATGAGCAGTTCTTC. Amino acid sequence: CASNAEPYNEQFF.

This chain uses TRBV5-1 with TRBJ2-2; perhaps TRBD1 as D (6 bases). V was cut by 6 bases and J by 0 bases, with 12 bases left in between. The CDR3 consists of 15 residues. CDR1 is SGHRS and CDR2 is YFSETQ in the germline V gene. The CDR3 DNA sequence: TGCGCCAGCACAAGGGACACACCGAACACCGGGGAGCTGTTTTTT. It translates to CASTRDTPNTGELFF.

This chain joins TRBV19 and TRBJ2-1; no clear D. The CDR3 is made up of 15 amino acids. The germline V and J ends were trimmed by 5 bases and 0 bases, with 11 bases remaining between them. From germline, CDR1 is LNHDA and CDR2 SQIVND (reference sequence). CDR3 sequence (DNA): TGTGCCAGTAGTCCCGAGGCGAGCTCCTACAATGAGCAGTTCTTC. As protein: CASSPEASSYNEQFF.

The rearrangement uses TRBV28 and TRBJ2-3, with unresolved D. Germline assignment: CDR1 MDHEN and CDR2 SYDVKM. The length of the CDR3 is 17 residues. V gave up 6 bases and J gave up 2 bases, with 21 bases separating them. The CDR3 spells CASRPNRLVLSTDTQYF. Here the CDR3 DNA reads TGTGCCAGCAGGCCCAATAGACTGGTCCTTTCCACAGATACGCAGTATTTT. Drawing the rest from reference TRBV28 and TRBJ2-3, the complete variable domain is DVKVTQSSRYLVKRTGEKVFLECVQDMDHENMFWYRQDPGLGLRLIYFSYDVKMKEKGDIPEGYSVSREKKERFSLILESASTNQTSMYLCASRPNRLVLSTDTQYFGPGTRLTVL.

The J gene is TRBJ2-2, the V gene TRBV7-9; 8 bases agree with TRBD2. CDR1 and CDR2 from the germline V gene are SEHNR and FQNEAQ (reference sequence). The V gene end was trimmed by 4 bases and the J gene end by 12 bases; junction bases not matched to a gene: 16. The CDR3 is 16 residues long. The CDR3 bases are TGTGCCAGCAGCTCCGGGACTAGTTTCTTCACGGGGCAGCTGTTTTTT. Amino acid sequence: CASSSGTSFFTGQLFF.

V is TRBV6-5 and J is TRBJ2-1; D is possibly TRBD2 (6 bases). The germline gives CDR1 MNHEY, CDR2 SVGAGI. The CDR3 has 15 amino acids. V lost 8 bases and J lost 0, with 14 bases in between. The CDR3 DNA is TGTGCCAGCGGGCGCGGGGCAAGCTCCTACAATGAGCAGTTCTTC. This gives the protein CASGRGASSYNEQFF.

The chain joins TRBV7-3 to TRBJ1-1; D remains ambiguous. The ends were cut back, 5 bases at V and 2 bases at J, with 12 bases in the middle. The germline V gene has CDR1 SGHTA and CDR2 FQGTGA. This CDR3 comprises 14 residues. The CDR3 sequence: CASSLDPSNTEAFF. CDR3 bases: TGTGCCAGCAGCCTAGATCCCTCCAACACTGAAGCTTTCTTT.

CDR3 sequence reads: CASSFTGGETQYF. As DNA, the CDR3 is TGCGCCAGCAGCTTTACAGGGGGGGAGACCCAGTACTTC. The rearrangement joins TRBV5-1 to TRBJ2-5, with 8 positions matching TRBD1. In germline, CDR1 is SGHRS, CDR2 YFSETQ. J was trimmed by 5 bases and V by 2 bases; bases with no gene match: 2. CDR3 size: 13 residues.

The CDR3 protein is CAIRQGPLSSYEQYF. The DNA for the CDR3 is TGTGCCATCAGACAGGGACCCCTTAGCTCCTACGAGCAGTACTTC. The chain employs TRBV10-3 and TRBJ2-7; D might be TRBD1 (6 bases). Between the trimmed V and J ends, which lost 6 bases and 0 bases, there was a span of 15 bases. The CDR3 totals 15 residues. Germline CDR1 is ENHRY and CDR2 is SYGVKD.